The 4 T cell receptor beta chains presented below share a single source sample, sequenced in a study of T cell repertoires in aging, cancer and after chemotherapy. The template was genomic DNA from peripheral blood, not RNA. Rearranged V-D-J TRB sequences were amplified with a mixed TRB-A/B primer pool. TCRdb independently ran MiXCR on the multiplex PCR reads; one entry per CDR3 protein. In the table there are around 2,500 distinct CDR3 sequences, under 30% of which are singletons. The sample taken for sequencing was blood. The receptors derive from a human donor with a solid tumor.

The chain joins TRBV18 to TRBJ1-6, with 9 bases identical to TRBD1. This CDR3 is 15 amino acids long. The germline V gene has CDR1 KGHSH and CDR2 LQKENI. After removal of 5 bases from V and 7 bases from J, the junction contained 6 bases not matched to a gene. The CDR3, as DNA: TGTGCCAGCTCAGCGGACAGGGGCTGGAATTCACCCCTCCACTTT. Amino acid sequence: CASSADRGWNSPLHF.

This clonotype was recorded a few times. The rearrangement links TRBV18 to TRBJ1-2; TRBD1 matches at 8 bases. The CDR3 length is 13 residues. V dropped 6 bases and J dropped 5; count of bases not matched to a gene: 5. CDR1 is KGHSH, CDR2 LQKENI, per germline. The CDR3 DNA reads TGTGCCAGCTCCCCGGACAGGGAGTATGGCTACACCTTC. It translates to CASSPDREYGYTF.

J is TRBJ2-5 and V is TRBV27; D is unresolved. Germline V lookup: CDR1 MNHEY, CDR2 SMNVEV (reference sequence). Trimming removed 3 bases from V and 3 bases from J, with 8 bases in between. The CDR3 length is 13 residues. The CDR3 DNA reads as TGTGCCAGCAGTTTTCGGCAGGAAGAGACCCAGTACTTC. This translates into CASSFRQEETQYF.

The gene calls are TRBV6-1 and TRBJ1-6, with D uncertain. Germline values: CDR1 MNHNS, CDR2 SASEGT. Trimming removed 6 bases from V and 8 bases from J, with 23 bases in between. The CDR3 totals 17 residues. CDR3 residues: CASSLLIGRKADSPLHF. CDR3 nucleotides: TGTGCCAGCAGCTTATTGATCGGTCGGAAGGCAGATTCACCCCTCCACTTT.